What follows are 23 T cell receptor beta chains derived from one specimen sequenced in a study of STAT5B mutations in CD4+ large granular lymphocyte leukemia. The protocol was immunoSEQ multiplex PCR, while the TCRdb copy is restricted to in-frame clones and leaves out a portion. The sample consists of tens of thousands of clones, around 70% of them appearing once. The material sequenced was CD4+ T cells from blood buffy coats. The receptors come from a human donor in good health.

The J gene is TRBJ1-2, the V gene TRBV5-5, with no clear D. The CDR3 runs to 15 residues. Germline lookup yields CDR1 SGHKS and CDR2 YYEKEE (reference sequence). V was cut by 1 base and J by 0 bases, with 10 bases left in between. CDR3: CASSLLGIANYGYTF. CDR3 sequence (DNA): TGTGCCAGCAGCTTGTTAGGGATAGCTAACTATGGCTACACCTTC.

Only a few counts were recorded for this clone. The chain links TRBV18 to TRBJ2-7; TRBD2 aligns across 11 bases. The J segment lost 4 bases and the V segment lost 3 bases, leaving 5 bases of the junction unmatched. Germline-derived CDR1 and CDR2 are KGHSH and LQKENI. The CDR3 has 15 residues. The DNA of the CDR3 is TGTGCCAGCTCACCTAGCGGGGGGGCCGGGTACGAGCAGTACTTC. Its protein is CASSPSGGAGYEQYF.

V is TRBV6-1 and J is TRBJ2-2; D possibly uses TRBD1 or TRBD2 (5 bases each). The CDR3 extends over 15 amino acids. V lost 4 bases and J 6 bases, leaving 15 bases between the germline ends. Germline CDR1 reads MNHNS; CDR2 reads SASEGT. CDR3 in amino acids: CASSALTRGAGELFF. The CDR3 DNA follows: TGTGCCAGCAGTGCTCTCACTAGAGGGGCCGGGGAGCTGTTTTTT.

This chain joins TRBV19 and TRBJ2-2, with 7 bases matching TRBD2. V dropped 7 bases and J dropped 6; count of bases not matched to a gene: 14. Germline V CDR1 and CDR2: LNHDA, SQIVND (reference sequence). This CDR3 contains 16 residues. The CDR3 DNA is TGTGCCAGTACCCAGGCCGTACTCACTAGCGCCGGGGAGCTGTTTTTT. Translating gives CASTQAVLTSAGELFF.

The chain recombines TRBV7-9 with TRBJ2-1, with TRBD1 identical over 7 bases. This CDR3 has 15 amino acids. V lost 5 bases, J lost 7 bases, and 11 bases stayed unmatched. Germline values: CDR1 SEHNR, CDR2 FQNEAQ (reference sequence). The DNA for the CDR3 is TGTGCCAGCAGCCTGCCATTCGGGACAGCTAATGAGCAGTTCTTC. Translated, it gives CASSLPFGTANEQFF.

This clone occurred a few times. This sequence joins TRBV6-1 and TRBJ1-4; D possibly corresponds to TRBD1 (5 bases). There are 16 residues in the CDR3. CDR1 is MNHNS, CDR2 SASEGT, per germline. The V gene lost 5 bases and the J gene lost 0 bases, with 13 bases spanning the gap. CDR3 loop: CASSKGATATNEKLFF. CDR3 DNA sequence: TGTGCCAGCAGTAAAGGGGCCACTGCAACTAATGAAAAACTGTTTTTT.

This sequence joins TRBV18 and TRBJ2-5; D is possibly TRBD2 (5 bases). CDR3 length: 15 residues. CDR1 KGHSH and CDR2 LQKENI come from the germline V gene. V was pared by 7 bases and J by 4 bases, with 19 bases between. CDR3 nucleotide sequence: TGTGCCAGCTACACTCTAACGGGGAAGGGAGAGACCCAGTACTTC. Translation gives CASYTLTGKGETQYF.

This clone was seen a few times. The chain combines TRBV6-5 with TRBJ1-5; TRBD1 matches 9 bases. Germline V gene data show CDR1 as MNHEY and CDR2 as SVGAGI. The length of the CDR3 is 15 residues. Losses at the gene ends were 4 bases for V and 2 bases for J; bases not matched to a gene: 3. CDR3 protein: CASSSRDRGNQPQHF. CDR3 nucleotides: TGTGCCAGCAGTTCCCGGGACAGGGGCAATCAGCCCCAGCATTTT.

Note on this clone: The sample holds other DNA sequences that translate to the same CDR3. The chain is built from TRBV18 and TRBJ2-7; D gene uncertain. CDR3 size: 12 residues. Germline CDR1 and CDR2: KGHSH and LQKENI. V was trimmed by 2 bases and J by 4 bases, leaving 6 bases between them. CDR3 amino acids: CASSPLGYEQYF. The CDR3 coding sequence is TGTGCCAGCTCACCATTGGGGTACGAGCAGTACTTC.

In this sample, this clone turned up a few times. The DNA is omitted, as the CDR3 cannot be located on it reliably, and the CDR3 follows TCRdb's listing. CDR3 protein: CASSQFGPGQGEQFF. The rearrangement uses TRBV7-9 and TRBJ2-1; the table's D gene call, TRBD1, was not cross checked with the DNA. CDR1 is SEHNR, CDR2 FQNEAQ, per germline (reference sequence). The CDR3 spans 15 amino acids, including both terminal residues.

For the CDR3, the DNA is TGTGCCAGCAGCTTTGAGGGCACCTATAATTCACCCCTCCACTTT. Protein: CASSFEGTYNSPLHF. The rearrangement links TRBV5-4 to TRBJ1-6, with unresolved D. Trimming removed 2 bases at V and 2 bases at J, with 8 bases between. Germline assignment: CDR1 SGHNT and CDR2 YYREEE (reference sequence). The CDR3 covers 15 residues.

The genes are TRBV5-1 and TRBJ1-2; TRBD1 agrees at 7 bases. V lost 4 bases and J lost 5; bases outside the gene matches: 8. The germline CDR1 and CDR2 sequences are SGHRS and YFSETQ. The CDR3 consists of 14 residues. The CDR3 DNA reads TGCGCCAGCAGCATGTCTCAGGGGGTTTATGGCTACACCTTC. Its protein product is CASSMSQGVYGYTF.

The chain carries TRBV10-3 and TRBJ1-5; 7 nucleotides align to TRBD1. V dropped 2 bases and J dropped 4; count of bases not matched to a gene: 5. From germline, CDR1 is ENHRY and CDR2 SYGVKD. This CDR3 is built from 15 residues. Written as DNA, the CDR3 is TGTGCCATCAGTGAGGGGGACAGAGGGAATCAGCCCCAGCATTTT. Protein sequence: CAISEGDRGNQPQHF.

The CDR3 loop is CATSSRLGGNTEAFF. The CDR3 region has the DNA TGTGCCACCAGCAGCCGATTGGGAGGGAACACTGAAGCTTTCTTT. The rearrangement links TRBV15 to TRBJ1-1, with D unresolved. Trimming left V 3 bases short and J 1 base short, with 12 bases between. The CDR3 runs 15 residues. Germline CDR1 reads LNHNV; CDR2 reads YYDKDF (reference sequence).

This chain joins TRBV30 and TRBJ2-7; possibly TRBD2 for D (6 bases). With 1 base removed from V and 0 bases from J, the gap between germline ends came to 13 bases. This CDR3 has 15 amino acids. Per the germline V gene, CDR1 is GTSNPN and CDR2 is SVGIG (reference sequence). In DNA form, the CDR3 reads TGTGCCTGGAGTGAAGCTCGGGGGTTCTCCTACGAGCAGTACTTC. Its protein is CAWSEARGFSYEQYF.

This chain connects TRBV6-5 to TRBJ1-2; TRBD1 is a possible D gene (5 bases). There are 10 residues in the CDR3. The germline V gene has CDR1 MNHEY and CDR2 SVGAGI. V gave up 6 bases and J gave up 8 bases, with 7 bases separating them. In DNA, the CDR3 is TGTGCCAGCAGGGAGGGGGGCTACACCTTC. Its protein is CASREGGYTF.

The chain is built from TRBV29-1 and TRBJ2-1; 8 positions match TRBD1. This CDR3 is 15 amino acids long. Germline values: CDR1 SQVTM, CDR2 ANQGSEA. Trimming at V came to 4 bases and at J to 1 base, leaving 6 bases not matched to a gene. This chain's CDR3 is CSVAPGGTSYNEQFF. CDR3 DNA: TGCAGCGTTGCTCCAGGGGGCACATCCTACAATGAGCAGTTCTTC.

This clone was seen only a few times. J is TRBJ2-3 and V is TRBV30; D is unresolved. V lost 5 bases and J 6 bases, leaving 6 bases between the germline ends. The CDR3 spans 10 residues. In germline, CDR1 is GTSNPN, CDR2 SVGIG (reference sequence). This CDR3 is CAWRYDTQYF. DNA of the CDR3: TGTGCCTGGCGTTATGATACGCAGTATTTT.

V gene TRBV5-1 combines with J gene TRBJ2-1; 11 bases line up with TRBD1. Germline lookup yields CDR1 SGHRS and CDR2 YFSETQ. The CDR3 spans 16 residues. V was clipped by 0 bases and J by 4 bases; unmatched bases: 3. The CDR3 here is CASSLAWDRGYNEQFF. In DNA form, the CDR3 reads TGCGCCAGCAGCTTGGCCTGGGACAGGGGGTACAATGAGCAGTTCTTC.

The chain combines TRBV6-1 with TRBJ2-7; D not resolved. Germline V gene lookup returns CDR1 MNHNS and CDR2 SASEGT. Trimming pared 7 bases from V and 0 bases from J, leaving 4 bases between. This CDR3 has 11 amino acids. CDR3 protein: CASTPSYEQYF. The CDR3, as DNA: TGTGCCAGCACCCCCTCCTACGAGCAGTACTTC.

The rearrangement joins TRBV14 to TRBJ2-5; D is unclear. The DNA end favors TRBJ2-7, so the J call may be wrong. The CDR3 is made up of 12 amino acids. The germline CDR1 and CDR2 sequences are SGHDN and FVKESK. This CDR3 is CASSLLFDEQYF. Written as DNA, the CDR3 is TGTGCCAGCAGCCTCTTATTTGACGAGCAGTACTTC.

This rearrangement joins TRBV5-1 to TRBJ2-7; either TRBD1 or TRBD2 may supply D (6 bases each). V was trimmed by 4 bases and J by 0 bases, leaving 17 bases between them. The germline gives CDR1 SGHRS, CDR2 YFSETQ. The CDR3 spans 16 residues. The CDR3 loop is CASSPGGPSASYEQYF. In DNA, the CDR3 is TGCGCCAGCAGCCCTGGGGGGCCCTCGGCCTCCTACGAGCAGTACTTC.

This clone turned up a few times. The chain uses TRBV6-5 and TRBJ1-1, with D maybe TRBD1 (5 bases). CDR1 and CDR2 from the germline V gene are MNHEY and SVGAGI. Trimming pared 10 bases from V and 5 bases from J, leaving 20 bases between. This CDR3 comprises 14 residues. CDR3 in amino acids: CATRFDGGVTEAFF. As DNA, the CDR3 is TGTGCCACCAGATTCGATGGGGGTGTGACTGAAGCTTTCTTT.